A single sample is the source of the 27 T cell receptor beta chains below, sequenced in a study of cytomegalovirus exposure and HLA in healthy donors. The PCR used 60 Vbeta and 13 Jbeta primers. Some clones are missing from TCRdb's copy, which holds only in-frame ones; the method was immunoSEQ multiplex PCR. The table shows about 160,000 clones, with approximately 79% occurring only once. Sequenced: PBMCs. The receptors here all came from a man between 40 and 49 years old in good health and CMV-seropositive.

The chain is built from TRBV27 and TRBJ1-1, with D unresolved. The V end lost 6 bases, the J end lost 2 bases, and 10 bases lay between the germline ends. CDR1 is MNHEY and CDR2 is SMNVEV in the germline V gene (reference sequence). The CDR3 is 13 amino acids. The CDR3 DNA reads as TGTGCCAGCAGAACTATAGAAAACACTGAAGCTTTCTTT. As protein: CASRTIENTEAFF.

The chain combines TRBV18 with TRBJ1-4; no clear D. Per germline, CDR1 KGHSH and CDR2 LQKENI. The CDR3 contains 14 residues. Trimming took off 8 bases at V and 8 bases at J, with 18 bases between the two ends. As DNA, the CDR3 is TGTGCCAGCCCACAAGGACTAAGGAGGGAAAAACTGTTTTTT. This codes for CASPQGLRREKLFF.

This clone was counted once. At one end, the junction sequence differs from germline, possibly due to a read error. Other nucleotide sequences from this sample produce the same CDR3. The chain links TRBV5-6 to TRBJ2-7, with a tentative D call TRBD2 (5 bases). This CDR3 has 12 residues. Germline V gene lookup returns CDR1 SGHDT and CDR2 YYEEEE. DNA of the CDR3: TGTGCCAGCAGCCAAGGTGGACTCGAGCAATACTTC. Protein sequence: CASSQGGLEQYF.

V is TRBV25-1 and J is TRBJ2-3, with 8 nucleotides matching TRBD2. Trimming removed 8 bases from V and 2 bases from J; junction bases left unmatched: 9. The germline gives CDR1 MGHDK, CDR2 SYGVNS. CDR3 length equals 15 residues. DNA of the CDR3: TGTGCCAGCCAAGGATGGCGGGGGGACACAGATACGCAGTATTTT. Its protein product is CASQGWRGDTDTQYF.

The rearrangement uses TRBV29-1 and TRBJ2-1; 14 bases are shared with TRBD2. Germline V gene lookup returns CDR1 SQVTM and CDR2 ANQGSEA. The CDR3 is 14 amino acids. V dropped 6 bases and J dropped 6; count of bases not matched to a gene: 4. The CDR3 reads CSVVTSGGANEQFF. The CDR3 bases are TGCAGCGTCGTGACTAGCGGGGGGGCCAATGAGCAGTTCTTC.

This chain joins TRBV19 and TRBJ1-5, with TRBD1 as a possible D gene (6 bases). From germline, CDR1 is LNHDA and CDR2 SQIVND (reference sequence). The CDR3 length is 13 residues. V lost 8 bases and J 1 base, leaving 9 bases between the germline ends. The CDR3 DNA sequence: TGTGCCAGTCAGGACAGAAGCAATCAGCCCCAGCATTTT. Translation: CASQDRSNQPQHF.

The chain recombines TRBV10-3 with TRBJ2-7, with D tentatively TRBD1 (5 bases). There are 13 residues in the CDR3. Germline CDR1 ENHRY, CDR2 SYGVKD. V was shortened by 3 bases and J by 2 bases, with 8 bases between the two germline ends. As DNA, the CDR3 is TGTGCCATCAGTGATCAGGGCGCCTACGAGCAGTACTTC. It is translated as CAISDQGAYEQYF.

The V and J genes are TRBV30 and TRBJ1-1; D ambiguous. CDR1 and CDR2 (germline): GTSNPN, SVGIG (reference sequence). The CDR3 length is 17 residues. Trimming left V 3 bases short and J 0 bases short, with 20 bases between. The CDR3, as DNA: TGTGCCTGGAGCCCTTTCATAACGGAGCTCATGAACACTGAAGCTTTCTTT. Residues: CAWSPFITELMNTEAFF.

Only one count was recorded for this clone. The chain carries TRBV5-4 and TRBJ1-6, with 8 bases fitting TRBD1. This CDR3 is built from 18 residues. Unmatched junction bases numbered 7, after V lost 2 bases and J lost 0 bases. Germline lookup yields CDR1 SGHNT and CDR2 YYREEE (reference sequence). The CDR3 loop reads CASSFRQGSISYNSPLHF. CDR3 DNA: TGTGCCAGCAGCTTCCGACAGGGGTCAATCTCCTATAATTCACCCCTCCACTTT.

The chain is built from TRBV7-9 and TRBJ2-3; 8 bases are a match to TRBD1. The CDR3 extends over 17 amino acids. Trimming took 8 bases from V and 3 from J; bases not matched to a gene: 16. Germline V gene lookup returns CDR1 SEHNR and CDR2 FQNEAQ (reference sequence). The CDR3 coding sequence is TGTGCCAGCCGCCCCCCGCCGGGACAGGTGGGGACAGATACGCAGTATTTT. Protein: CASRPPPGQVGTDTQYF.

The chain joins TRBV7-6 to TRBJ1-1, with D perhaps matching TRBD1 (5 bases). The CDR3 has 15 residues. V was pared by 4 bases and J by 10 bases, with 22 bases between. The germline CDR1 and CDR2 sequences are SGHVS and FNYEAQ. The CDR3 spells CASSSTPYVVGGAFF. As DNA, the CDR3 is TGTGCCAGCAGCTCAACCCCGTACGTGGTCGGGGGAGCTTTCTTT.

Written as DNA, the CDR3 is TGCGCCAGCAGCCAAGAGTTAAGAGCGGACGAGCAGTACTTC. It encodes CASSQELRADEQYF. The chain joins TRBV4-1 to TRBJ2-7, with a weak D call TRBD2 (5 bases). Germline CDR1 MGHRA, CDR2 YSYEKL. CDR3 length: 14 amino acids. Trimming removed 0 bases at V and 5 bases at J, with 11 bases between.

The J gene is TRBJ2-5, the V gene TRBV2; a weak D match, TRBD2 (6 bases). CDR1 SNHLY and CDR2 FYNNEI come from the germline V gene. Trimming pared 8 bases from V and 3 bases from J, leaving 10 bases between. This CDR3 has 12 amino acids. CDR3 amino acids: CASRREKETQYF. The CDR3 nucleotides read TGTGCCAGCCGCCGGGAGAAAGAGACCCAGTACTTC.

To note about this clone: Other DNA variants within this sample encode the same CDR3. The CDR3 DNA sequence: TGTGCCAGCAGTGAGGGTCAAAGACAGGGGACCGGGGAGCTGTTTTTT. Translation gives CASSEGQRQGTGELFF. V and J are TRBV6-1 and TRBJ2-2, with 8 bases that match TRBD1. Germline assignment: CDR1 MNHNS and CDR2 SASEGT. V lost 3 bases to trimming and J lost 5 bases; unmatched junction nucleotides: 8. The CDR3 consists of 16 residues.

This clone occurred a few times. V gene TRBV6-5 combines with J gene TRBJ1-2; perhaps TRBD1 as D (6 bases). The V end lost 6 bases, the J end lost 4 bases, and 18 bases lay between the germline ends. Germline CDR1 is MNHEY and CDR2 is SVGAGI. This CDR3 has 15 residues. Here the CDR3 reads CASSHGQPRGYGYTF. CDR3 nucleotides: TGTGCCAGCAGCCACGGACAGCCCCGCGGCTATGGCTACACCTTC.

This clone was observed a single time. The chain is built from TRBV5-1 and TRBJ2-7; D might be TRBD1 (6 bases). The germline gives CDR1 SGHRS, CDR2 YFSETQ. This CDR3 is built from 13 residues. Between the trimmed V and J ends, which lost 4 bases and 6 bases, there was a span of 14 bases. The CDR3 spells CASSMNRDGEQYF. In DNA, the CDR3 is TGCGCCAGCAGCATGAACAGGGATGGCGAGCAGTACTTC.

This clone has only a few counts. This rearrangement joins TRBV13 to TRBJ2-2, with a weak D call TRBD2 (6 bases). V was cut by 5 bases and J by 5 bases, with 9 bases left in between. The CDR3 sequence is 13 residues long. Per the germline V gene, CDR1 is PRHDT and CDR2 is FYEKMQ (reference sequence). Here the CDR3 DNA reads TGTGCCAGCAGCCCAGGACTAACCGGGGAGCTGTTTTTT. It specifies CASSPGLTGELFF.

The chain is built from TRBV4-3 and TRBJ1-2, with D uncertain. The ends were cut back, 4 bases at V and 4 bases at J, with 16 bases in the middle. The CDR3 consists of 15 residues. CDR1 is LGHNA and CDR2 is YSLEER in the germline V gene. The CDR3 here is CASSPSLGEPYGYTF. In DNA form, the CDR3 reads TGCGCCAGCAGCCCAAGCTTGGGAGAGCCCTATGGCTACACCTTC.

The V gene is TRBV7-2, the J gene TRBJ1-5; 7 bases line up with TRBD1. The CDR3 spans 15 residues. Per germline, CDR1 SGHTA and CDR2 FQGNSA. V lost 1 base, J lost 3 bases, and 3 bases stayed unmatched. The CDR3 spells CASSLVRGLNQPQHF. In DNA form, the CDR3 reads TGTGCCAGCAGCTTAGTAAGGGGGCTCAATCAGCCCCAGCATTTT.

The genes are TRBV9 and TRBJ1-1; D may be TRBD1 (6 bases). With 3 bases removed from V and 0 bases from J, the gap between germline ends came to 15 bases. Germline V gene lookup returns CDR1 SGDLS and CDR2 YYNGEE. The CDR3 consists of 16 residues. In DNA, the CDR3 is TGTGCCAGCAGCGCAGGGCAGGGGCACCTGAACACTGAAGCTTTCTTT. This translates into CASSAGQGHLNTEAFF.

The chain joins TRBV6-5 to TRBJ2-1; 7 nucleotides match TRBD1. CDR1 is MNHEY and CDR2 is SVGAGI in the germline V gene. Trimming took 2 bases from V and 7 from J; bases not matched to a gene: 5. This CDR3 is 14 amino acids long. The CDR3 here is CASSYGTARNEQFF. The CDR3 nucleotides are TGTGCCAGCAGTTACGGGACAGCACGTAATGAGCAGTTCTTC.

CDR3 sequence: CASSFHSGGYTF. The CDR3 region has the DNA TGTGCCAGCAGCTTCCACAGCGGCGGCTACACCTTC. This sequence joins TRBV7-2 and TRBJ1-2; D call uncertain. Germline V CDR1 and CDR2: SGHTA, FQGNSA. Trimming removed 3 bases from V and 8 bases from J, with 10 bases in between. The CDR3 has 12 amino acids.

CDR3 bases: TGTGCCAGCAGCTTAGGGGGACAGTCGAACACCGGGGAGCTGTTTTTT. Translated: CASSLGGQSNTGELFF. The chain is built from TRBV11-3 and TRBJ2-2; 7 nucleotides match TRBD1. With V trimmed by 1 base and J by 0 bases, 2 bases remained unmatched. This CDR3 has 16 amino acids. Germline V CDR1 and CDR2: SGHNT, YENEEA. The full variable domain, rest sourced from reference TRBV11-3 and TRBJ2-2, is EAGVVQSPRYKIIEKKQPVAFWCNPISGHNTLYWYLQNLGQGPELLIRYENEEAVDDSQLPKDRFSAERLKGVDSTLKIQPAELGDSAVYLCASSLGGQSNTGELFFGEGSRLTVL.

The CDR3 sequence is CASSAPGQGYF. The CDR3, as DNA: TGTGCCAGCAGTGCACCGGGACAGGGATACTTC. The genes are TRBV6-1 and TRBJ2-7, with 9 bases lining up with TRBD1. Germline V lookup: CDR1 MNHNS, CDR2 SASEGT. The CDR3 totals 11 residues. The J segment lost 13 bases and the V segment lost 4 bases, leaving 5 bases of the junction unmatched.

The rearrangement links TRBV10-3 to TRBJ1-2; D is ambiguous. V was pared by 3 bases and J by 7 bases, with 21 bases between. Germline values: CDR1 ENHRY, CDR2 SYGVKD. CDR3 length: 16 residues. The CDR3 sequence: CAISEIAGVMVRGYTF. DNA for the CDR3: TGTGCCATCAGTGAAATTGCAGGTGTAATGGTACGTGGCTACACCTTC.

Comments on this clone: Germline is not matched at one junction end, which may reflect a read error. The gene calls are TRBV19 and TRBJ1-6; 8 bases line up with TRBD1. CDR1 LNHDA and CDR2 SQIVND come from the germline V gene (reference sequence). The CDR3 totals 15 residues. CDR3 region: CASSAPGQAISALHF. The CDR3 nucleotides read TGTGCCAGTAGTGCCCCGGGACAGGCTATTTCAGCCCTCCACTTT. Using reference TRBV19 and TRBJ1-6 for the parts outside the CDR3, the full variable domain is DGGITQSPKYLFRKEGQNVTLSCEQNLNHDAMYWYRQDPGQGLRLIYYSQIVNDFQKGDIAEGYSVSREKKESFPLTVTSAQKNPTAFYLCASSAPGQAISALHFGNGTRLTVT.

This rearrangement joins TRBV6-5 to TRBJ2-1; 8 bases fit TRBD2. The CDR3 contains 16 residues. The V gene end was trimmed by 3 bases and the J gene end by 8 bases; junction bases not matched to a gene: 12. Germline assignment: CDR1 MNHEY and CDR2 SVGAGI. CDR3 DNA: TGTGCCAGCAGTTATCGGCCTGGCGGGGGGTCGGATGAGCAGTTCTTC. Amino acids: CASSYRPGGGSDEQFF.